A selection of T cell receptor beta chains follows, all from one sample in a study of CD8 T cells in ankylosing spondylitis. TCRdb re-called the 5' RACE reads with MiXCR, one entry per CDR3 protein. The profile shows more than 600,000 distinct CDR3 sequences, 15% to 20% of them singletons. The sequenced sample was blood, either unsorted or a sorted T cell fraction (not recorded which). The receptors here all came from a male donor with ankylosing spondylitis. CDR3s leave out the opening cysteine and the closing phenylalanine or tryptophan.

cdr3_aa: SVVIEEWREQY
v_call: TRBV29-1
j_call: TRBJ2-7
cdr3_length: 11

cdr3_aa: ASSTNAGRANEQF
v_call: TRBV19
j_call: TRBJ2-1
cdr3_length: 13

cdr3_aa: ASSATGGGGSPLH
v_call: TRBV6-1
j_call: TRBJ1-6
cdr3_length: 13

cdr3_aa: ATSGRIHTDTQY
v_call: TRBV15
j_call: TRBJ2-3
cdr3_length: 12

cdr3_aa: SAIGTSSGNQPQH
v_call: TRBV20-1
j_call: TRBJ1-5
cdr3_length: 13

cdr3_aa: SAFSGSGPSYEQY
v_call: TRBV20-1
j_call: TRBJ2-7
cdr3_length: 13

cdr3_aa: SATGLAGGPPETQY
v_call: TRBV20-1
j_call: TRBJ2-5
cdr3_length: 14

cdr3_aa: SPDSLPNSPLH
v_call: TRBV20-1
j_call: TRBJ1-6
cdr3_length: 11

cdr3_aa: ASSQGGRISYNEQF
v_call: TRBV14
j_call: TRBJ2-1
cdr3_length: 14

cdr3_aa: SVEEAGSLNYGYT
v_call: TRBV29-1
j_call: TRBJ1-2
cdr3_length: 13

cdr3_aa: ASSLRTSGTYEQY
v_call: TRBV27
j_call: TRBJ2-7
cdr3_length: 13

cdr3_aa: SARDNRDEAF
v_call: TRBV20-1
j_call: TRBJ1-1
cdr3_length: 10

cdr3_aa: ASSLAWGLTEAF
v_call: TRBV5-1
j_call: TRBJ1-1
cdr3_length: 12

cdr3_aa: ASSQGTGNNSPLH
v_call: TRBV3-1
j_call: TRBJ1-6
cdr3_length: 13

cdr3_aa: ASTTIPGNEQF
v_call: TRBV19
j_call: TRBJ2-1
cdr3_length: 11

cdr3_aa: AIGWGQGESPLH
v_call: TRBV10-3
j_call: TRBJ1-6
cdr3_length: 12

cdr3_aa: ASSFREFGTQY
v_call: TRBV12-3/TRBV12-4
j_call: TRBJ2-5
cdr3_length: 11

cdr3_aa: SAGGGAGNIQY
v_call: TRBV20-1
j_call: TRBJ2-4
cdr3_length: 11

cdr3_aa: SVDVWETQY
v_call: TRBV29-1
j_call: TRBJ2-5
cdr3_length: 9

cdr3_aa: ASSVNTGLNYEQY
v_call: TRBV9
j_call: TRBJ2-7
cdr3_length: 13

cdr3_aa: ASSHRDQETQY
v_call: TRBV7-9
j_call: TRBJ2-5
cdr3_length: 11

cdr3_aa: ASSLGGDSQQY
v_call: TRBV7-3
j_call: TRBJ2-7
cdr3_length: 11

cdr3_aa: ASSSPGQNNEQF
v_call: TRBV27
j_call: TRBJ2-1
cdr3_length: 12

cdr3_aa: ATRPGNTGELF
v_call: TRBV24-1
j_call: TRBJ2-2
cdr3_length: 11